The T cell receptor beta chain described here comes from a study of T cell responses to AZD1222 COVID-19 vaccine. Findings of the study overall: Seropositive status at baseline applied to only five to seven AZD1222 recipients. Among vaccine-associated CD4 TCRs, coverage spanned spike, with dominance at 160-218 and 743-854.

The protocol was immunoSEQ multiplex PCR, while the TCRdb copy is restricted to in-frame clones and leaves out a portion. This table has over 100,000 clones, roughly 91% appearing once. Turning to this clone: As yet, its antigen is unknown.

This clonotype was obtained from an adult who received the AZD1222 COVID-19 vaccine. Sequencing used peripheral blood, obtained 28 days after the second AZD1222 dose.

The CDR3 nucleotides are TGTGCCAGCAGCGCGACAGGGGGTCCGGGTGGCTACACCTTC. Protein product: CASSATGGPGGYTF. V gene TRBV7-3 combines with J gene TRBJ1-2, with 9 bases lining up with TRBD1. Per germline, CDR1 SGHTA and CDR2 FQGTGA. Trimming took 5 bases from V and 7 from J; bases not matched to a gene: 8. There are 14 residues in the CDR3. The full variable domain, rest sourced from reference TRBV7-3 and TRBJ1-2, is GAGVSQTPSNKVTEKGKYVELRCDPISGHTALYWYRQSLGQGPEFLIYFQGTGAADDSGLPNDRFFAVRPEGSVSTLKIQRTERGDSAVYLCASSATGGPGGYTFGSGTRLTVV.